What follows describes a single TCR beta chain. Methods used by the authors: Amplification with reference gene primers provided the estimates of nucleated cell counts. The data were produced by immunoSEQ multiplex PCR, yet TCRdb's version contains in-frame clones alone and is incomplete. Clone size and the V and J calls come from that table; the DNA yielded D and trimming. This table has under 85,000 clones, around four fifths appearing once. The CDR3 consists of 14 residues. The germline V gene has CDR1 GTSNPN and CDR2 SVGIG (reference sequence). V was trimmed by 7 bases and J by 1 base, leaving 13 bases between them. This specimen comes from a study of blood T cell repertoires in COVID-19. Study as a whole: From T cells, B-cell-depleted T cells, or PBMCs came the material, which was cDNA or gDNA.

Sequencing used peripheral blood. The rearrangement links TRBV30 to TRBJ2-2; possible D gene TRBD1, 6 bases. The clonotype originates from a human donor in a cohort sampled during active COVID-19. The CDR3 DNA sequence: TGTGCCTCGGCAGGGGTAGGGAACACCGGGGAGCTGTTTTTT. Its protein product is CASAGVGNTGELFF. Complete variable domain (other parts from reference TRBV30 and TRBJ2-2): SQTIHQWPATLVQPVGSPLSLECTVEGTSNPNLYWYRQAAGRGLQLLFYSVGIGQISSEVPQNLSASRPQDRQFILSSKKLLLSDSGFYLCASAGVGNTGELFFGEGSRLTVL.